This TCR beta chain was sequenced in a study of blood T cell repertoires in COVID-19. Study-level background: Italy, Spain and the United States were the sources of the convalescent and acute COVID-19 samples.

TCRdb keeps only in-frame clones here, not all; method: immunoSEQ multiplex PCR. Here the sample spans approximately 160,000 clones, approximately 93% being singletons. CDR1 and CDR2 from the germline V gene are LGHDT and YNNKEL (reference sequence). The CDR3 length is 15 residues. V dropped 1 base and J dropped 0 bases, with 7 bases sitting between them. The chain is built from TRBV3-1 (or the pseudogene TRBV3-2) and TRBJ1-3; D remains unclear. This clonotype was sampled from a woman in her sixties with COVID-19, enrolled during active disease. The specimen sequenced was peripheral blood. CDR3 sequence (DNA): TGTGCCAGCAGCCAAGTCCGGAGCTCTGGAAACACCATATATTTT. It is translated as CASSQVRSSGNTIYF.